The T cell receptor beta chain under discussion was sequenced for a study of blood T cell repertoires in COVID-19. In germline, CDR1 is SGHTA, CDR2 FQGNSA. CDR3 length equals 15 residues. The junction had 4 bases not matched to a gene; V was cut back by 2 bases and J by 1 base. Profiling relied on immunoSEQ multiplex PCR, and the TCRdb table lists in-frame clones only, not all of them. The repertoire holds around 140,000 clones, approximately 87% seen once, with 3.9% in the top ten. The chain links TRBV7-2 to TRBJ2-5; 7 positions match TRBD2. Input material: PBMCs or T cells enriched from blood (not recorded which). The origin of this receptor is a middle-aged man in a cohort exposed to, infected with or recovered from COVID-19 (not recorded which). In DNA, the CDR3 is TGTGCCAGCAGCTTAAACCGGGGGGTCCAAGAGACCCAGTACTTC. It encodes CASSLNRGVQETQYF.